The sequence of this T cell receptor beta chain was determined in a study of cytomegalovirus exposure and HLA in healthy donors. Trimming took 5 bases from V and 3 from J, leaving 11 bases between them. Germline V gene sequence: CDR1 GTSNPN, CDR2 SVGIG (reference sequence). The CDR3 extends over 12 amino acids. TCRdb keeps only in-frame clones here, not all; method: immunoSEQ multiplex PCR. In the table there are about 170,000 clones, 70% to 90% of which are singletons. From the 120-subject validation cohort, which was separate from the roughly 670-subject first cohort, the donors were drawn. The receptor was isolated from a woman between 18 and 29 years old in good health and CMV-seronegative. The sample consisted of PBMCs. This chain joins TRBV30 and TRBJ2-7; tentative D call: TRBD1 (6 bases). This chain's CDR3 is CAWARGNYEQYF. The CDR3 DNA reads TGTGCCTGGGCGAGGGGGAACTACGAGCAGTACTTC.